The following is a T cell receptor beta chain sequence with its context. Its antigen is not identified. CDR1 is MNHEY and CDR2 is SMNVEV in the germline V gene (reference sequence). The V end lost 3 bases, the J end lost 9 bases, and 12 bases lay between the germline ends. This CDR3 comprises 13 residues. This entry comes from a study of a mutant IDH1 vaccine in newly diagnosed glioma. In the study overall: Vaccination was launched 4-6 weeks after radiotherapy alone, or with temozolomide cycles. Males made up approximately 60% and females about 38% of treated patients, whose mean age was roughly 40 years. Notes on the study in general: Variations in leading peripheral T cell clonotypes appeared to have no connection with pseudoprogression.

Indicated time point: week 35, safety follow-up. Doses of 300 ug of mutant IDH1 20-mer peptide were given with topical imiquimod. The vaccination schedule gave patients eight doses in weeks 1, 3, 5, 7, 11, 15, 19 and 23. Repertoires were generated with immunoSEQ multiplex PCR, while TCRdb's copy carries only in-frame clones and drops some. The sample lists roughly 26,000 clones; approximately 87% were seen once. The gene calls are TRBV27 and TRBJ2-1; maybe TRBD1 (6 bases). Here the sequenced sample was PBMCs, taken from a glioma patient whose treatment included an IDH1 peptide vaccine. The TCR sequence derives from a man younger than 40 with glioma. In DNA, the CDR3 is TGTGCCAGCAGTTTTATGGGGGCCGGTGAGCAGTTCTTC. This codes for CASSFMGAGEQFF.